This T cell receptor beta chain comes out of a study of blood T cell repertoires in COVID-19. Study-wide context: Samples came from the United States, Italy and Spain, spanning acute and convalescent COVID-19. PBMCs, B-cell-depleted T cells, or T cells were the source of the cDNA or gDNA that made up the material.

While infection was still active, Seattle patients were enrolled and then followed longitudinally. V shed 1 base and J shed 0 bases, with 11 bases lying between them. Germline values: CDR1 SGHKS, CDR2 YYEKEE (reference sequence). The CDR3 has 16 residues. Per the authors' pipeline: It was from reference gene primer amplification that nucleated cell counts were estimated. Clones were sequenced by immunoSEQ multiplex PCR, and TCRdb holds only the in-frame ones, with some missing. V, J and clone size reflect that table, while D and trimming were determined from the DNA. The sample has roughly 330,000 clones, roughly 87% seen once.

The sequenced sample was peripheral blood. This chain connects TRBV5-5 to TRBJ1-3; D ambiguous. This sequence was found in a man aged 25 to 40 with COVID-19, enrolled during active disease. CDR3 protein: CASSLRDGSSGNTIYF. CDR3 DNA: TGTGCCAGCAGCTTGAGAGACGGGAGCTCTGGAAACACCATATATTTT.